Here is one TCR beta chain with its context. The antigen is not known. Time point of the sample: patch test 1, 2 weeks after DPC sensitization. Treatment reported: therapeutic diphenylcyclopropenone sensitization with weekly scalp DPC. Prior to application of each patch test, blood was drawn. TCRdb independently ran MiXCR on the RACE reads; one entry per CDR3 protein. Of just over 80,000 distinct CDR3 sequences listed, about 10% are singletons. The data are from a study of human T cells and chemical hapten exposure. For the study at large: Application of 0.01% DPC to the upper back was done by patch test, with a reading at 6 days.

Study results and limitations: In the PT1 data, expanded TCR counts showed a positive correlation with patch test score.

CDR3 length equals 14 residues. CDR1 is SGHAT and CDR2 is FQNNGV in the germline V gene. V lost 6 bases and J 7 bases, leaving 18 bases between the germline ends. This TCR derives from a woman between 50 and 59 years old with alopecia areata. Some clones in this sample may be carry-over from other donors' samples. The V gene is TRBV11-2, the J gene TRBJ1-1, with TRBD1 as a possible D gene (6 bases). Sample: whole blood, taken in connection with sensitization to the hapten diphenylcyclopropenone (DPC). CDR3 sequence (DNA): TGTGCCAGCAGTTTTACGGGGGGGCCTCATGAAGCTTTCTTT. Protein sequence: CASSFTGGPHEAFF.